This T cell receptor (beta chain) was sequenced during a study of blood T cell repertoires in COVID-19. Study-wide context: COVID-19 samples from acute and convalescent phases originated in the United States, Italy and Spain. PBMCs, B-cell-depleted T cells, or T cells provided the cDNA or gDNA that made up the material.

The germline V gene has CDR1 SGHRS and CDR2 YFSETQ. With 1 base removed from V and 3 bases from J, the gap between germline ends came to 10 bases. The CDR3 consists of 15 residues. Authors' data handling: Estimated nucleated cell counts came from reference gene primer amplification. Profiling relied on immunoSEQ multiplex PCR, and the TCRdb table lists in-frame clones only, not all of them. V, J and clone size reflect that table, while D and trimming were determined from the DNA. The data contain about 37,000 clones, about 89% of them singletons. The chain employs TRBV5-1 and TRBJ1-4; TRBD1 might be the D (5 bases). The sample comprised peripheral blood. The receptor was isolated from a human donor in a cohort sampled during active COVID-19. CDR3 nucleotides: TGCGCCAGCAGCTTGCTGGGGCTCTCTAATGAAAAACTGTTTTTT. This gives the protein CASSLLGLSNEKLFF.